A single T cell receptor beta chain is shown here with its context. Its antigen target is currently unknown. No base quality values were provided; no much bigger clone lies one nucleotide off. The Immunoverse kit was used to build TCR libraries from about 400 ng RNA, with molecular barcoded adaptors covering alpha/delta and beta/gamma chains. TCR library preparation used the same RNA that went into transcriptome sequencing. TCR libraries were sequenced on an Illumina HiSeq 4000 with 2 x 150 cycles. As for how the authors treated the data: With MiXCR, TCR reads were aligned to human V, D, J and C references and assembled into CDR3 clonotypes, with quality filtering and error correction included. The tcR package in R was used for analysis of clonotype counts and gene usage diversity. For inspection of raw mapping reads, RNA-seq reads were mapped by STAR aligner version 2.5.3a onto GRCh37 of the human genome. To test how sequencing depth affected the clonotypes detected, IR-seq fastq files were randomly downsampled with Seqtk 1.3. The raw public data were reprocessed by TCRdb itself: fastp quality trimming at Q25, MiXCR clonotype calling, in-frame beta chains only. Entries are consolidated by CDR3 protein sequence, retaining the most common genes and DNA. These V and J calls rely on TCRdb rather than the paper's analysis. For this sample there are over 25,000 distinct CDR3 sequences; 13% to 15% appear just once. Clones ranked in the top ten supply about 45% of the sample.

CDR1 SGHTA and CDR2 FQGNSA were looked up in the germline V gene. The CDR3 goes from the cysteine to the phenylalanine over 14 residues. Of the read, only the CDR3 DNA is kept; its 42 bases are in frame from base 1. V gives up 1 base and J gives up 2 bases, and the segment between their germline ends measures 9 bases. Each patient had bone marrow sampled at the time of active disease. Isolation of bone marrow mononuclear cells was performed by Ficoll-Hypaque density gradient centrifugation. To remove myeloma plasma cells, the cells were labeled with CD138 magnetic microbeads on a MACS separator, and CD138-negative cells were then collected by negative selection. Flow cytometry with CD138 antibodies on an Attune NxT was used to check how pure the isolated cells were. TRIzol reagent was used to extract total RNA, and a NanoDrop spectrophotometer was used to quantify the extracted RNA. For each patient, paired RNA-seq and IR-seq were run on the CD138-negative bone marrow sample from that patient.

This specimen belongs to a study of read filtering for tumor transcriptome and immune sequencing (dated by TCRdb to the early 2020s). Turning to the overall study: Of the patients in the cohort, approximately 17 were male and roughly 15 were female, and their mean age was 65.9 years, with a range of about 45 to 80. By revised international staging, 8 or 9 patients were R-ISS I, some 17 were R-ISS II and 6 or 7 were R-ISS III. After DNase treatment, whole-transcriptome libraries were prepared with the TruSeq RNA Access Library Prep Kit. TCR-region mapped reads per sample ranged from about 4.05 to 11 million with IR-seq versus only about 75 to 1,400 with RNA-seq. Using the same bone marrow samples, the study compared TCR repertoires obtained by targeted immune repertoire sequencing with those obtained by bulk whole-transcriptome sequencing. As a main aim, a read-filtering strategy for immune repertoire data was addressed, with the specific question being whether clonotypes supported by a single read should be removed.

Study-wide conclusions, independent of this receptor: When single-read clonotypes were removed, the proportions of shared clonotypes in IR-seq and RNA-seq correlated more strongly. The sorted CD138-negative fraction was composed of a mixed bone marrow immune population rather than of purified T cells. IR-seq captured clonotypes at much higher depth and more reliably than RNA-seq, and smaller IR-seq throughput sufficed to identify most shared clonotypes. Single-read clonotypes made up around 85% of clonotypes but only approximately 4% of total reads in IR-seq, compared with approximately 70% of clonotypes and around 45% of reads in RNA-seq.

The specimen sequenced was a population of CD138-negative cells sorted from bone marrow. The label giving this sample's cell subset or site can be read as: bone marrow mononuclear cells depleted of CD138+ plasma/myeloma cells by negative magnetic selection. The chain uses TRBV7-2 and TRBJ2-7, with the identity of the D gene unclear. The clonotype was recovered from a donor at least 40 years old with multiple myeloma. The CDR3 protein: CASSLVETPYEQYF. The nucleotides are TGTGCCAGCAGCTTAGTGGAAACCCCCTACGAGCAGTACTTC.